This T cell receptor (beta chain) was sequenced during a study of regulatory T cells in long-lasting Graves disease. Whole-study context: The study counted Graves' disease as persistent given over 5 years of antithyroid drugs and positive TSH receptor antibodies. Study-wide points: Sample size was small, which may have lowered accuracy.

Arm-PCR of CDR3 regions and iRepertoire HTBI primers were the basis on which TCR beta libraries were built. TCRdb reanalysed the multiplex PCR reads using MiXCR and keeps one entry per CDR3 protein. The sample yields roughly 470,000 distinct CDR3 sequences, about 20% seen once. Trimming left V 7 bases short and J 4 bases short, with 13 bases between. Germline CDR1 and CDR2: SQVTM and ANQGSEA. The CDR3 is 13 residues long. Indicated time point: persistent/refractory GD, antithyroid drugs over 5 years with positive TRAb. Generation of the TCR library employed RNA extracted from PBMCs. The source of the patients was an endocrinology department in Xi'an, China. A remark on this clonotype: Its antigen is currently unknown.

Sequenced here: peripheral blood mononuclear cells (PBMCs), sampled when the disease was refractory, from a patient treated with antithyroid drugs. The sequence was collected from a female donor with Graves disease. The chain uses TRBV29-1 and TRBJ2-2, with D possibly being TRBD1 (6 bases). As DNA, the CDR3 is TGCAGCGGGGGGCTAGGCCTCACCGGGGAGCTGTTTTTT. As protein: CSGGLGLTGELFF.